This note documents a single TCR beta chain sequence. J was trimmed by 6 bases and V by 0 bases; bases with no gene match: 4. The CDR3 runs 16 residues. Germline-derived CDR1 and CDR2 are SGHTA and FQGNSA. This record comes from a study of blood T cell dynamics during melanoma immunotherapy. Sequencing used immunoSEQ multiplex PCR; TCRdb keeps in-frame clones, though not all of them. The table lists 20,000 to 30,000 clones, around 88% of them singletons, with roughly 4.8% in the top ten. Time point here: pre-treatment baseline. No patient had earlier systemic cancer treatment, concurrent immunosuppressants, or another active cancer.

The chain links TRBV7-2 to TRBJ2-1; 11 positions match TRBD2. This TCR was sampled from a human donor with melanoma. This sample comprised blood, obtained from a patient treated with checkpoint blockade. The CDR3 loop is CASSLALAGGGNEQFF. CDR3 coding DNA: TGTGCCAGCAGCTTAGCGCTAGCGGGGGGCGGCAATGAGCAGTTCTTC.